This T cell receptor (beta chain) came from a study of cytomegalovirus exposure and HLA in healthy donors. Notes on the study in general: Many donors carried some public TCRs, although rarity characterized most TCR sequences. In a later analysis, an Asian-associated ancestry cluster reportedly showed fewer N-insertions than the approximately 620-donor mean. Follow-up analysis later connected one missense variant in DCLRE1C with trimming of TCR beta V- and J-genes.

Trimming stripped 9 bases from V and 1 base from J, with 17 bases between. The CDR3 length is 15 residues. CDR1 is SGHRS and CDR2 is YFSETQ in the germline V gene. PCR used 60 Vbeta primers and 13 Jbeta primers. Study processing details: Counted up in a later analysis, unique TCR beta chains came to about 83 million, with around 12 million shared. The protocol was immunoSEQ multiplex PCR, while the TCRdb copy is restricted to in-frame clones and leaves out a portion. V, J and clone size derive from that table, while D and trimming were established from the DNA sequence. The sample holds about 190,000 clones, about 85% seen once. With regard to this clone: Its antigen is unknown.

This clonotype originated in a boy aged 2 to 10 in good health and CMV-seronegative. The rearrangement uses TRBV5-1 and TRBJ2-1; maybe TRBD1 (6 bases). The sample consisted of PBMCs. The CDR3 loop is CATKGTGPSYNEQFF. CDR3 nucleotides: TGCGCCACCAAGGGCACAGGGCCTTCCTACAATGAGCAGTTCTTC.